This is a list of T cell receptor beta chains from one sample in a study of blood T cell repertoires in COVID-19. Sequencing was performed with immunoSEQ multiplex PCR; in TCRdb, only in-frame clones are kept and a portion is missing. This table holds 35,000 to 50,000 clones, 80% to 90% found once. Sequencing used peripheral blood. These receptors all stem from a woman older than 75 with acute or convalescent COVID-19. The CDR3 runs from the conserved cysteine through the conserved F or W. A D gene is named only where the DNA matches it firmly. Only part of the rows carry a size: once, few, many, or a class if the clone is expanded.

abundance: few
j_gene: TRBJ2-6
v_gene: TRBV7-6
d_gene: .
CDR3nt: TGTGCCAGCAGCCTAGTTAGCTCTGGGGCCAACGTCCTGACTTTC
CDR3aa: CASSLVSSGANVLTF

abundance: .
j_gene: TRBJ2-7
v_gene: TRBV6-5
d_gene: TRBD1
CDR3nt: TGTGCCACCGGACAGGGGTTCAACGAGCAGTACTTC
CDR3aa: CATGQGFNEQYF

abundance: .
j_gene: TRBJ2-7
v_gene: TRBV19
d_gene: TRBD1
CDR3nt: TGTGCCAGTAGGCCGGGACAGGGGTTCTACGAGCAGTACTTC
CDR3aa: CASRPGQGFYEQYF

abundance: .
j_gene: TRBJ1-1
v_gene: TRBV7-6
d_gene: TRBD1
CDR3nt: TGTGCCAGCAGCTTAAGGGCAGGGGGCTCAACTGAAGCTTTCTTT
CDR3aa: CASSLRAGGSTEAFF

abundance: .
j_gene: TRBJ2-5
v_gene: TRBV23-1
d_gene: TRBD2
CDR3nt: TGCGCCAGCGCCCCACGCCGGGGGGGGGAAGAGACCCAGTACTTC
CDR3aa: CASAPRRGGEETQYF

abundance: .
j_gene: TRBJ2-3
v_gene: TRBV5-1
d_gene: TRBD2
CDR3nt: TGCGCCAGCAGCTTGGAGGGTCGGCTAGCGGGGATCTCAAGGGATACGCAGTATTTT
CDR3aa: CASSLEGRLAGISRDTQYF

abundance: .
j_gene: TRBJ1-2
v_gene: TRBV6-5
d_gene: .
CDR3nt: TGTGCCAGCACCCCGACCCGGGAGACTTACACCTTC
CDR3aa: CASTPTRETYTF

abundance: .
j_gene: TRBJ2-1
v_gene: TRBV19
d_gene: TRBD2
CDR3nt: TGTGCCAGTAGTAGGGGAGGGACTGACAATGAGCAGTTCTTC
CDR3aa: CASSRGGTDNEQFF

abundance: .
j_gene: TRBJ2-2
v_gene: TRBV4-1
d_gene: TRBD1
CDR3nt: TGCGCCAGCAAACTTGAAGGGACAGCTTGGGGCGGGGAGCTGTTTTTT
CDR3aa: CASKLEGTAWGGELFF

abundance: .
j_gene: TRBJ1-5
v_gene: TRBV5-6
d_gene: .
CDR3nt: TGTGCCAGCAGCGGGGGGATGAGTCAGCCCCAGCATTTT
CDR3aa: CASSGGMSQPQHF

abundance: .
j_gene: TRBJ2-7
v_gene: TRBV28
d_gene: .
CDR3nt: TGTGCCAGCAGTTTTGACAGGTACGAGCAGTACTTC
CDR3aa: CASSFDRYEQYF

abundance: .
j_gene: TRBJ1-5
v_gene: TRBV7-9
d_gene: .
CDR3nt: TGTGCCAGCAGCTTAGGGGGAGCATTCAATCAGCCCCAGCATTTT
CDR3aa: CASSLGGAFNQPQHF

abundance: once
j_gene: TRBJ2-6
v_gene: TRBV27
d_gene: TRBD2
CDR3nt: TGTGCCAGCAGCCCCGTAGCGGGGGCACTCTCTGGGGCCAACGTCCTGACTTTC
CDR3aa: CASSPVAGALSGANVLTF

abundance: .
j_gene: TRBJ1-5
v_gene: TRBV27
d_gene: .
CDR3nt: TGTGCCAGCAGTTCCCAGGGTCCCAATCAGCCCCAGCATTTT
CDR3aa: CASSSQGPNQPQHF

abundance: once
j_gene: TRBJ2-2
v_gene: TRBV18
d_gene: .
CDR3nt: TGTGCCAGCTCACCATCTTATAGCTCCGGGGAGCTGTTTTTT
CDR3aa: CASSPSYSSGELFF

abundance: .
j_gene: TRBJ2-7
v_gene: TRBV7-8
d_gene: TRBD2
CDR3nt: TGTGCCAGCACCGGGGGACTAGCAGAGGGCTACGAGCAGTACTTC
CDR3aa: CASTGGLAEGYEQYF

abundance: .
j_gene: TRBJ2-2
v_gene: TRBV3-1/TRBV3-2
d_gene: TRBD2
CDR3nt: TGTGCCAGCAGCCAAGTTACGGGGGGGCCCGGGGAGCTGTTTTTT
CDR3aa: CASSQVTGGPGELFF

abundance: .
j_gene: TRBJ2-5
v_gene: TRBV15
d_gene: .
CDR3nt: TGTGCCACCAGCAGAGGACTAGTTGAGACCCAGTACTTC
CDR3aa: CATSRGLVETQYF

abundance: .
j_gene: TRBJ2-3
v_gene: TRBV7-9
d_gene: .
CDR3nt: TGTGCCAGCAGCCCGAGGGACACAGATACGCAGTATTTT
CDR3aa: CASSPRDTDTQYF

abundance: .
j_gene: TRBJ1-1
v_gene: TRBV7-9
d_gene: TRBD1
CDR3nt: TGTGCCAGCAGCTTGGGACAGCACACTGAAGCTTTCTTT
CDR3aa: CASSLGQHTEAFF

abundance: .
j_gene: TRBJ2-1
v_gene: TRBV5-1
d_gene: TRBD1
CDR3nt: TGCGCCAGCAGCTTGGCTGTCGGGACAGGCAATGAGCAGTTCTTC
CDR3aa: CASSLAVGTGNEQFF

abundance: .
j_gene: TRBJ1-1
v_gene: TRBV18
d_gene: .
CDR3nt: TGTGCCAGCTCACCATCACAGGGCTGGGACACTGAAGCTTTCTTT
CDR3aa: CASSPSQGWDTEAFF

abundance: .
j_gene: TRBJ1-5
v_gene: TRBV12-5
d_gene: .
CDR3nt: TGTGCTAGTGGTGCGGGATTGGGGAATCAGCCCCAGCATTTT
CDR3aa: CASGAGLGNQPQHF

abundance: .
j_gene: TRBJ1-3
v_gene: TRBV10-2
d_gene: .
CDR3nt: TGCGCCAGCCTACTGACCCGACAGGCCTCTGGAAACACCATATATTTT
CDR3aa: CASLLTRQASGNTIYF

abundance: .
j_gene: TRBJ2-2
v_gene: TRBV2
d_gene: .
CDR3nt: TGTGCCAGCACTCAGACAGTCACCGGGGAGCTGTTTTTT
CDR3aa: CASTQTVTGELFF

abundance: once
j_gene: TRBJ1-4
v_gene: TRBV19
d_gene: .
CDR3nt: TGTGCCAGTAATCTGGGAGCAACTAATGAAAAACTGTTTTTT
CDR3aa: CASNLGATNEKLFF

abundance: .
j_gene: TRBJ1-5
v_gene: TRBV19
d_gene: .
CDR3nt: TGTGCCAGTAGTATAGGCGGGTGGCAGACCAGGCAGCCCCAGCATTTT
CDR3aa: CASSIGGWQTRQPQHF

abundance: .
j_gene: TRBJ1-1
v_gene: TRBV25-1
d_gene: .
CDR3nt: .
CDR3aa: CASSSSEVAFF

abundance: .
j_gene: TRBJ2-3
v_gene: TRBV2
d_gene: TRBD2
CDR3nt: TGTGCCAGCAGAGCGACTCTTGGACTAGCGGGGGGAGATACGCAGTATTTT
CDR3aa: CASRATLGLAGGDTQYF

abundance: .
j_gene: TRBJ2-2
v_gene: TRBV6-5
d_gene: .
CDR3nt: TGTGCCAGCATGAGGGCACAAAACACCGGGGAGCTGTTTTTT
CDR3aa: CASMRAQNTGELFF

abundance: .
j_gene: TRBJ1-1
v_gene: TRBV19
d_gene: .
CDR3nt: TGTGCCAGTAATAGTTTTGGGAGCACTGAAGCTTTCTTT
CDR3aa: CASNSFGSTEAFF

abundance: .
j_gene: TRBJ1-2
v_gene: TRBV4-2
d_gene: .
CDR3nt: TGTGCCAGCAGCCAAGTTCCGAGGGGCTACACCTTC
CDR3aa: CASSQVPRGYTF

abundance: .
j_gene: TRBJ2-6
v_gene: TRBV19
d_gene: .
CDR3nt: TGTGCCAGTCGGGACATTTCTGGGGCCAACGTCCTGACTTTC
CDR3aa: CASRDISGANVLTF

abundance: .
j_gene: TRBJ1-5
v_gene: TRBV6-5
d_gene: TRBD1
CDR3nt: TGTGCCAGCAGCCACCGGACAGGGAGCAATCAGCCCCAGCATTTT
CDR3aa: CASSHRTGSNQPQHF

abundance: .
j_gene: TRBJ1-5
v_gene: TRBV6-6
d_gene: .
CDR3nt: TGTGCCAGCAGTCCTCGCGGGCGGGGGCAGCCCCAGCATTTT
CDR3aa: CASSPRGRGQPQHF

abundance: .
j_gene: TRBJ2-5
v_gene: TRBV11-3
d_gene: .
CDR3nt: TGTGCCAGCAGCACGGGGGGCCCGAGCGCCCAGTACTTC
CDR3aa: CASSTGGPSAQYF

abundance: .
j_gene: TRBJ2-7
v_gene: TRBV11-2
d_gene: TRBD2
CDR3nt: TGTGCCAGCAGCTTAGCGTGGACTAGCAGCGAGCAGTACTTC
CDR3aa: CASSLAWTSSEQYF

abundance: .
j_gene: TRBJ1-1
v_gene: TRBV27
d_gene: .
CDR3nt: TGTGCCAGCAGTCTGCCAGGGGTAAACACTGAAGCTTTCTTT
CDR3aa: CASSLPGVNTEAFF

abundance: .
j_gene: TRBJ1-5
v_gene: TRBV11-2
d_gene: .
CDR3nt: TGTGCCAGCAGCTTCTCGGGAAGGAGCAATCAGCCCCAGCATTTT
CDR3aa: CASSFSGRSNQPQHF

abundance: .
j_gene: TRBJ2-2
v_gene: TRBV5-1
d_gene: TRBD1
CDR3nt: TGCGCCAGCAGCTTGGAAGACAGGGCGGTCGGGGAGCTGTTTTTT
CDR3aa: CASSLEDRAVGELFF

abundance: few
j_gene: TRBJ2-7
v_gene: TRBV25-1
d_gene: .
CDR3nt: TGTGCCAGCAGGCCCCAGGGGTCCTACGAGCAGTACTTC
CDR3aa: CASRPQGSYEQYF

abundance: .
j_gene: TRBJ1-1
v_gene: TRBV6-5
d_gene: .
CDR3nt: TGTGCCAGCAAACTACAGGGGAACACTGAAGCTTTCTTT
CDR3aa: CASKLQGNTEAFF

abundance: once
j_gene: TRBJ1-3
v_gene: TRBV6-5
d_gene: TRBD1
CDR3nt: TGTGCCAGCAGTTTTGTTTCCGGGACAGGGGGAAACACCATATATTTT
CDR3aa: CASSFVSGTGGNTIYF

abundance: .
j_gene: TRBJ1-6
v_gene: TRBV9
d_gene: .
CDR3nt: TGTGCCAGCAGCACCTCGACAGGCGCGGGTTCACCCCTCCACTTT
CDR3aa: CASSTSTGAGSPLHF

abundance: .
j_gene: TRBJ1-2
v_gene: TRBV6-1
d_gene: TRBD1
CDR3nt: TGTGCCAGCAGTGAAGCGGGACAGAGATATGGCTACACCTTC
CDR3aa: CASSEAGQRYGYTF